The 14 T cell receptor beta chains in this list originate from one sample, sequenced in a study of control samples from healthy donors and cancer patients. The assay was immunoSEQ multiplex PCR, and TCRdb's table has in-frame clones only and misses some. Of some 220,000 clones detected, around 94% appear once; the ten largest clones hold about 1.6%. Specimen: blood. The receptors derive from a middle-aged man in good health.

On this clone: A read error may produce the germline difference seen at one junction end. V is TRBV5-6 and J is TRBJ1-4; the D is unclear. The CDR3 loop spans 15 amino acids. In germline, CDR1 is SGHDT, CDR2 YYEEEE. The CDR3 reads CASSVSGHRNGKLFF. Here the CDR3 DNA reads TGTGCCAGCAGCGTTTCCGGGCACAGAAATGGAAAACTGTTTTTT.

The chain uses TRBV5-8 and TRBJ1-5; 7 bases are a match to TRBD1. This CDR3 contains 16 residues. V gave up 4 bases and J gave up 6 bases; unmatched junction bases: 13. Germline values: CDR1 SGHTS, CDR2 YDEGEE. CDR3 sequence: CASSEATGSKGQPQHF. CDR3 in DNA: TGTGCCAGCAGCGAGGCGACAGGGAGTAAAGGTCAGCCCCAGCATTTT.

This chain uses TRBV14 with TRBJ2-5; either TRBD1 or TRBD2 may supply D (5 bases each). V shed 0 bases and J shed 2 bases, with 22 bases lying between them. The CDR3 extends over 19 amino acids. Germline values: CDR1 SGHDN, CDR2 FVKESK. CDR3 protein: CASSQERSGTAPIQETQYF. The DNA of the CDR3 is TGTGCCAGCAGCCAAGAGCGGTCAGGGACCGCCCCAATACAAGAGACCCAGTACTTC.

The chain carries TRBV12-3 or TRBV12-4 and TRBJ1-1; TRBD1 might be the D (5 bases). This CDR3 has 13 amino acids. V lost 8 bases and J lost 2, with 12 bases in between. The CDR3 loop reads CASFRQINTEAFF. DNA of the CDR3: TGTGCCAGCTTTCGACAGATAAACACTGAAGCTTTCTTT.

This clone was recorded once. The chain uses TRBV7-9 and TRBJ2-1; 14 positions agree with TRBD2. With V trimmed by 5 bases and J by 4 bases, 7 bases remained unmatched. Germline CDR1 reads SEHNR; CDR2 reads FQNEAQ (reference sequence). CDR3 length equals 17 residues. CDR3 bases: TGTGCCAGCAGCCCAGGACTAGCGGGGGGTCATTACAATGAGCAGTTCTTC. Protein sequence: CASSPGLAGGHYNEQFF.

This chain's CDR3 is CASSERAGGPDEQFF. DNA for the CDR3: TGCGCCAGCAGTGAACGAGCGGGGGGGCCCGATGAGCAGTTCTTC. The J gene is TRBJ2-1, the V gene TRBV10-2, with 10 bases identical to TRBD2. V was clipped by 3 bases and J by 8 bases; unmatched bases: 7. Germline V lookup: CDR1 WSHSY, CDR2 SAAADI. This CDR3 region has 15 residues.

This sequence joins TRBV5-4 and TRBJ2-3; D possibly corresponds to TRBD1 (6 bases). This CDR3 has 14 amino acids. Germline V lookup: CDR1 SGHNT, CDR2 YYREEE (reference sequence). Trimming took 0 bases from V and 4 from J, leaving 9 bases between them. CDR3 sequence (DNA): TGTGCCAGCAGCTTGGCAGGGGTGGCAGATACGCAGTATTTT. Translated, it gives CASSLAGVADTQYF. Based on the CDR3 plus reference TRBV5-4 and TRBJ2-3, the full variable domain is ETGVTQSPTHLIKTRGQQVTLRCSSQSGHNTVSWYQQALGQGPQFIFQYYREEENGRGNFPPRFSGLQFPNYSSELNVNALELDDSALYLCASSLAGVADTQYFGPGTRLTVL.

This chain joins TRBV5-5 and TRBJ1-1; D perhaps matches TRBD1 (5 bases). Between the trimmed V and J ends, which lost 2 bases and 5 bases, there was a span of 13 bases. Per germline, CDR1 SGHKS and CDR2 YYEKEE (reference sequence). The CDR3 runs to 14 residues. CDR3 nucleotides: TGTGCCAGCAGCTTTCGCCAGGGAAAGACTGAAGCTTTCTTT. This gives the protein CASSFRQGKTEAFF.

The CDR3 reads CASSPGLDTQYF. Here the CDR3 DNA reads TGTGCCAGCAGTCCGGGCTTGGATACGCAGTATTTT. The chain links TRBV2 to TRBJ2-3; D ambiguous. CDR3 length: 12 amino acids. V was cut by 5 bases and J by 6 bases, with 9 bases left in between. CDR1 and CDR2 (germline): SNHLY, FYNNEI.

This clone is a singleton in its sample. The CDR3 coding sequence is TGTGCCAGCAGCCAAGCCGGGACAGGGGTTCAGCCCCAGCATTTT. This translates into CASSQAGTGVQPQHF. This chain joins TRBV3-1 (or the pseudogene TRBV3-2) and TRBJ1-5, with 10 nucleotides matching TRBD1. CDR1 is LGHDT, CDR2 YNNKEL, per germline (reference sequence). V was pared by 1 base and J by 6 bases, with 3 bases of the junction left unmatched. The CDR3 extends over 15 amino acids.

This clone was counted once. The chain recombines TRBV18 with TRBJ1-4, with 11 bases matching TRBD1. Trimming at V came to 3 bases and at J to 7 bases, leaving 1 base not matched to a gene. Germline-derived CDR1 and CDR2 are KGHSH and LQKENI. The CDR3 is made up of 14 amino acids. CDR3 in amino acids: CASSPGTGGEKLFF. The DNA for the CDR3 is TGTGCCAGCTCACCGGGGACAGGGGGTGAAAAACTGTTTTTT.

Written as DNA, the CDR3 is TGTGCCAGCAGCTCTTACACCCACGAGCAGTACTTC. Its translation is CASSSYTHEQYF. The J gene is TRBJ2-7, the V gene TRBV12-3 or TRBV12-4; D is unclear. The CDR3 spans 12 residues. V gave up 6 bases and J gave up 5 bases, with 11 bases separating them.

J is TRBJ2-6 and V is TRBV28; possibly TRBD1 for D (6 bases). Trimming shortened V by 7 bases and J by 3 bases, and 13 bases separated the two germline ends. There are 15 residues in the CDR3. Germline V gives CDR1 MDHEN, CDR2 SYDVKM. The CDR3 protein is CASNPQGDGANVLTF. The CDR3 DNA reads as TGTGCCAGCAACCCACAGGGAGATGGGGCCAACGTCCTGACTTTC.

The gene calls are TRBV5-1 and TRBJ2-7, with 7 bases lining up with TRBD1. V lost 2 bases to trimming and J lost 2 bases; unmatched junction nucleotides: 4. CDR3 length: 14 residues. Germline-derived CDR1 and CDR2 are SGHRS and YFSETQ. The CDR3 reads CASSFPGGTYEQYF. CDR3 in DNA: TGCGCCAGCAGCTTCCCAGGGGGAACCTACGAGCAGTACTTC.